Sequencing of this T cell receptor (beta chain) was carried out in a study of blood T cell repertoires in COVID-19. Study in general: Sites across the United States, Italy and Spain contributed samples from acute and convalescent COVID-19. PBMCs, B-cell-depleted T cells, or T cells provided the cDNA or gDNA that made up the material.

Profiling relied on immunoSEQ multiplex PCR, and the TCRdb table lists in-frame clones only, not all of them. This sample has a few hundred thousand clones, with roughly 85% found just once. The CDR3 totals 12 residues. CDR1 LNHDA and CDR2 SQIVND come from the germline V gene (reference sequence). The V and J ends lost 7 bases and 6 bases respectively, with 9 bases between them. This sequence originates from a human donor in a cohort sampled during active COVID-19. The chain combines TRBV19 with TRBJ1-4; TRBD1 might be the D (5 bases). Sample: peripheral blood. The DNA for the CDR3 is TGTGCCAGTAAGGACATTTATGAAAAACTGTTTTTT. As protein: CASKDIYEKLFF.